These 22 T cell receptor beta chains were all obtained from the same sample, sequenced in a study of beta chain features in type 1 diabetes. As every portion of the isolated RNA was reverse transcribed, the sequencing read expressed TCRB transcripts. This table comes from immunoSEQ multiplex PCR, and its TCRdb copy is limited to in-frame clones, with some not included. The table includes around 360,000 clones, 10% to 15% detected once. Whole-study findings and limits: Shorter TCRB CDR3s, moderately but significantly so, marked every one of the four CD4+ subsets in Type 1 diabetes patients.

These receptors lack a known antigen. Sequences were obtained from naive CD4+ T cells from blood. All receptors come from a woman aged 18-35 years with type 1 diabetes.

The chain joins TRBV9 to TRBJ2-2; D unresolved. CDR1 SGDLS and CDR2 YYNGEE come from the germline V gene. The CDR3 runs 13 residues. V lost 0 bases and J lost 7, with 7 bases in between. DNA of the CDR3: TGTGCCAGCAGCGTAGAGGCAGGCGGGGAGCTGTTTTTT. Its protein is CASSVEAGGELFF.

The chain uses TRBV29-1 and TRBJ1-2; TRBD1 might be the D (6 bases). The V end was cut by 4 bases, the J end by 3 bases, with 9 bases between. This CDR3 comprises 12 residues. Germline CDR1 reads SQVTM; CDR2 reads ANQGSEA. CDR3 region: CSVGQGYYGYTF. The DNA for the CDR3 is TGCAGCGTTGGTCAGGGGTACTATGGCTACACCTTC.

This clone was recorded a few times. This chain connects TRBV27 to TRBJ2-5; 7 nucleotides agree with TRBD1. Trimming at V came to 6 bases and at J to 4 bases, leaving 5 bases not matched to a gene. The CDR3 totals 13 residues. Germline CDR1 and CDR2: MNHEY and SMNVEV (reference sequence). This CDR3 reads CASSLTGVETQYF. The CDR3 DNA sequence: TGTGCCAGCAGCTTAACAGGGGTAGAGACCCAGTACTTC.

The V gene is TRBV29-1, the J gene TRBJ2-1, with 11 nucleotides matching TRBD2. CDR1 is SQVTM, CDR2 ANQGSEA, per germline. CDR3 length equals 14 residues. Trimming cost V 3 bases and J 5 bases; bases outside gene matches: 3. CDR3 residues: CSVEGTSGNNEQFF. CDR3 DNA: TGCAGCGTTGAGGGGACTAGCGGTAACAATGAGCAGTTCTTC.

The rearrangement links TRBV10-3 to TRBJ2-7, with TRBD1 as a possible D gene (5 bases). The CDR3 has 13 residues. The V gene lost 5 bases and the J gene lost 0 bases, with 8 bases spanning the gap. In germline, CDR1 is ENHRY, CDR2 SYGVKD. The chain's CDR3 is CAISIDSSYEQYF. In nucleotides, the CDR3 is TGTGCCATCAGTATCGACAGCTCCTACGAGCAGTACTTC.

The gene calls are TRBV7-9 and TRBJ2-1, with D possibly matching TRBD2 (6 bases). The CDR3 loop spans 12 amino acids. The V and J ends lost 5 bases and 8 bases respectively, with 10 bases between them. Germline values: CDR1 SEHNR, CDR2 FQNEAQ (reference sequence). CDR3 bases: TGTGCCAGCAGCCCCGGAGGGGATGAGCAGTTCTTC. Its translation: CASSPGGDEQFF.

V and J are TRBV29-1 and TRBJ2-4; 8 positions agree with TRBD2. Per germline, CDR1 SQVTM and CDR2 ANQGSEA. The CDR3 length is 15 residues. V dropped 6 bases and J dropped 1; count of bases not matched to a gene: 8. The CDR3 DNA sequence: TGCAGCGTCCGTTCCCGGGGGGGGGCCAAAAACATTCAGTACTTC. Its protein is CSVRSRGGAKNIQYF. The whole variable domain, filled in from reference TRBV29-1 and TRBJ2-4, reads SAVISQKPSRDICQRGTSLTIQCQVDSQVTMMFWYRQQPGQSLTLIATANQGSEATYESGFVIDKFPISRPNLTFSTLTVSNMSPEDSSIYLCSVRSRGGAKNIQYFGAGTRLSVL.

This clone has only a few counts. The CDR3 here is CASSLPRLSYNEQFF. The CDR3 DNA reads as TGTGCCAGCAGCCTCCCGAGGCTTTCCTACAATGAGCAGTTCTTC. This sequence joins TRBV14 and TRBJ2-1; D is unclear. Trimming removed 4 bases from V and 1 base from J, with 11 bases in between. The CDR3 loop spans 15 amino acids. Germline V gene lookup returns CDR1 SGHDN and CDR2 FVKESK.

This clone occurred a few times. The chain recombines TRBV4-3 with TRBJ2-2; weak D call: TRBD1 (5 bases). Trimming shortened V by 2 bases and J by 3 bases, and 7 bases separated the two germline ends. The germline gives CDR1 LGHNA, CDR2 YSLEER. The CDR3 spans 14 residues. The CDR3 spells CASSQTRDTGELFF. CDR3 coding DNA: TGCGCCAGCAGCCAAACCAGGGACACCGGGGAGCTGTTTTTT.

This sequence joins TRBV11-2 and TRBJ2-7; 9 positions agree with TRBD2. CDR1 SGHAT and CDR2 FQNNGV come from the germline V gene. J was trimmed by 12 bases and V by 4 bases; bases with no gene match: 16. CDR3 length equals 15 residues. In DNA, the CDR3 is TGTGCCAGCAGCTCCCTGCGGCGGGAGGGACCCCTGGGGTACTTC. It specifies CASSSLRREGPLGYF.

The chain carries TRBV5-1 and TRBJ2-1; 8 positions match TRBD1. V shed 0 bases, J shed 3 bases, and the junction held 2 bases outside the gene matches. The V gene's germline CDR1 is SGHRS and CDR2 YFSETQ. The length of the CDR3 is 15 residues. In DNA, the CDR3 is TGCGCCAGCAGCTTGGACGGACAGGGCTACAATGAGCAGTTCTTC. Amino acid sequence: CASSLDGQGYNEQFF.

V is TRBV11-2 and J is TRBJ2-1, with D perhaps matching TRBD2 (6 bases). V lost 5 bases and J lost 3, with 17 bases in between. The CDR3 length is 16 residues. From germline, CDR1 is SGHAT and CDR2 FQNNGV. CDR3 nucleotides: TGTGCCAGCAGCCGAGGGGTGGCGGGGAGCTACAATGAGCAGTTCTTC. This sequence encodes CASSRGVAGSYNEQFF.

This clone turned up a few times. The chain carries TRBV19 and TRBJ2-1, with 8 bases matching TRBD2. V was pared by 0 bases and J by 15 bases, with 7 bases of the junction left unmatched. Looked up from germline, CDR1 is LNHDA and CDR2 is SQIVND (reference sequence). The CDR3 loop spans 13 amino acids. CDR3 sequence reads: CASSIDREGRRFF. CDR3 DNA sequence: TGTGCCAGTAGTATAGACCGGGAGGGGCGACGGTTCTTC.

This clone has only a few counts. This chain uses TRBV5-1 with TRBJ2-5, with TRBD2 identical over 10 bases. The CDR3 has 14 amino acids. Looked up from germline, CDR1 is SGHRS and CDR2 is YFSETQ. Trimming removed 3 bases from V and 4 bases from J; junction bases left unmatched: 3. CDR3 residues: CASSWSGGGETQYF. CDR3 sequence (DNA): TGCGCCAGCAGCTGGAGCGGGGGGGGAGAGACCCAGTACTTC.

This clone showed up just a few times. CDR3 residues: CASSQEGLGPTSTDTQYF. The DNA of the CDR3 is TGCGCCAGCAGCCAAGAGGGGCTGGGGCCTACTAGCACAGATACGCAGTATTTT. This chain connects TRBV4-3 to TRBJ2-3; perhaps TRBD1 as D (5 bases). Per germline, CDR1 LGHNA and CDR2 YSLEER. Trimming removed 0 bases at V and 0 bases at J, with 16 bases between. The CDR3 runs to 18 residues.

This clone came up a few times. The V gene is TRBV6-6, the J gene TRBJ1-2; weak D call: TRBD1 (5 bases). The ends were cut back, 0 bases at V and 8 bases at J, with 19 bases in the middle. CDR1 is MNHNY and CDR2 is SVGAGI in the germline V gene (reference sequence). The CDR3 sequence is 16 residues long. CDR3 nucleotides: TGTGCCAGCAGTTACTCGATACGGCAGGGCTCGATCGGCTACACCTTC. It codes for CASSYSIRQGSIGYTF.

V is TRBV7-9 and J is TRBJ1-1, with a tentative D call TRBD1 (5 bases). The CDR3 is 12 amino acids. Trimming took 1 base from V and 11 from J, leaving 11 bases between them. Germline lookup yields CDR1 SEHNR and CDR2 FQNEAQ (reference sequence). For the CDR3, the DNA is TGTGCCAGCAGCTTAGGGGGGGAACTGGCTTTCTTT. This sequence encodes CASSLGGELAFF.

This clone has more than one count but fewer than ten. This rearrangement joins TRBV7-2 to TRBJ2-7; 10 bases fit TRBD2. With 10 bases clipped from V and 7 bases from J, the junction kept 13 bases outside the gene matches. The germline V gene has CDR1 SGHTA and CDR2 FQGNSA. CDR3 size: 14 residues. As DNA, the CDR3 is TGTGCCAATAGTAGGTCTAGCGGGAGTGGAGAGCAGTACTTC. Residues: CANSRSSGSGEQYF.

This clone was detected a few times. CDR3 DNA: TGCGCCAGCAGCCCCTCCGGACACCGCACAGATACGCAGTATTTT. It specifies CASSPSGHRTDTQYF. The chain combines TRBV4-3 with TRBJ2-3, with D perhaps TRBD1 (5 bases). The CDR3 is 15 amino acids. CDR1 is LGHNA, CDR2 YSLEER, per germline. Trimming shortened V by 4 bases and J by 1 base, and 12 bases separated the two germline ends.

CDR3 DNA: TGTGCCAGCAGCTCCTACGGACAGGAGCAGTTCTTC. Translated: CASSSYGQEQFF. The chain joins TRBV7-2 to TRBJ2-1; maybe TRBD1 (6 bases). Trimming took off 4 bases at V and 10 bases at J, with 11 bases between the two ends. The CDR3 totals 12 residues. The germline CDR1 and CDR2 sequences are SGHTA and FQGNSA.

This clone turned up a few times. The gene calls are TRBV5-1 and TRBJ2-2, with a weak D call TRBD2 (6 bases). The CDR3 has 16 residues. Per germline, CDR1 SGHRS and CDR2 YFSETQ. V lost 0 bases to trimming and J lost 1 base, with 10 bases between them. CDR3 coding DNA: TGCGCCAGCAGCTTGGCCGGTAGCGGGAACACCGGGGAGCTGTTTTTT. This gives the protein CASSLAGSGNTGELFF. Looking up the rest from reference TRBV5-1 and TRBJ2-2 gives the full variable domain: KAGVTQTPRYLIKTRGQQVTLSCSPISGHRSVSWYQQTPGQGLQFLFEYFSETQRNKGNFPGRFSGRQFSNSRSEMNVSTLELGDSALYLCASSLAGSGNTGELFFGEGSRLTVL.

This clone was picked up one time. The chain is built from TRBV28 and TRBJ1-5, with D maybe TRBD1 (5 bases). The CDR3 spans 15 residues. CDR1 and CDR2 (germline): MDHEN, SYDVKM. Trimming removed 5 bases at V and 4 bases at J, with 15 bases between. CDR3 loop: CASSLPDTHNQPQHF. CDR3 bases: TGTGCCAGCAGTCTCCCGGACACACATAATCAGCCCCAGCATTTT.